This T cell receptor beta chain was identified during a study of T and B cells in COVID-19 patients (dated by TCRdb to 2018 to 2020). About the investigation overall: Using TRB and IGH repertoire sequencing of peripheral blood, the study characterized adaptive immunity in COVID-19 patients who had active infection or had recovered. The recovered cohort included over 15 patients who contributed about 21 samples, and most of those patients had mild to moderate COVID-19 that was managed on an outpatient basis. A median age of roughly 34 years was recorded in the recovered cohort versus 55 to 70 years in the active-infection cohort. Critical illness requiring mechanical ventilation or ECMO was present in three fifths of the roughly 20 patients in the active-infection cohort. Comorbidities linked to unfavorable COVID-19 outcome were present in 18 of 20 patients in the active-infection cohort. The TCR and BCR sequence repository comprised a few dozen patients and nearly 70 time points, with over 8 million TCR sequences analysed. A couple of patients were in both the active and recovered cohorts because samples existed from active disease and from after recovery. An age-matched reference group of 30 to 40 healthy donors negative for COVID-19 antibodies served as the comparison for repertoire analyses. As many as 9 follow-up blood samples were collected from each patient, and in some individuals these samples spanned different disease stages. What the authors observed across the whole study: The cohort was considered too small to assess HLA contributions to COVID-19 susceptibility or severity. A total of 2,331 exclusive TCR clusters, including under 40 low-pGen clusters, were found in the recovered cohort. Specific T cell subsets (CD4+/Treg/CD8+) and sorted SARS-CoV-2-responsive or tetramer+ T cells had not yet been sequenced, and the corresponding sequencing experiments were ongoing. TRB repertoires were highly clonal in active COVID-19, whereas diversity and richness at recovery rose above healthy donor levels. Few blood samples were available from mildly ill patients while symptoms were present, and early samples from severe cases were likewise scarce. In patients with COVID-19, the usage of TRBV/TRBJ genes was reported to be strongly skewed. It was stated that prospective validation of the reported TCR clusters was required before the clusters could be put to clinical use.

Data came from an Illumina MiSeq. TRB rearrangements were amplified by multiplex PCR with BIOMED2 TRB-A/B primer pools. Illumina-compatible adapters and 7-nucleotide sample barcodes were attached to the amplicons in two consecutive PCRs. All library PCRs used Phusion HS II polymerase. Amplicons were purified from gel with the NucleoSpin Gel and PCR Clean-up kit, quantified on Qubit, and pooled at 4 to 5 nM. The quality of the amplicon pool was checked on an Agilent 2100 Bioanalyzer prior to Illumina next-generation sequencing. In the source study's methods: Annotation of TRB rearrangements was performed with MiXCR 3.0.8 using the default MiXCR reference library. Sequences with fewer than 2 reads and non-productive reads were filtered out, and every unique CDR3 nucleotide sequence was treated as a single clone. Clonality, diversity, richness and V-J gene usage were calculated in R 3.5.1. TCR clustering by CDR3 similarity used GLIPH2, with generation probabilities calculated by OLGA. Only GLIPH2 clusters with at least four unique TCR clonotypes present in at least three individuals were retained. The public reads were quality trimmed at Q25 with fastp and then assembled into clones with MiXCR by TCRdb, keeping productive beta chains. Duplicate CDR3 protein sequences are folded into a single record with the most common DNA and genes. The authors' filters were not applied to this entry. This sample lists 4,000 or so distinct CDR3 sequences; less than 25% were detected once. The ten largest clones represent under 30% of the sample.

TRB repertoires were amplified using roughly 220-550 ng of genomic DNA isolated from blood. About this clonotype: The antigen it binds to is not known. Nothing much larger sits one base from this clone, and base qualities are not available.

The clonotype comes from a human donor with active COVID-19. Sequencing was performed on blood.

The CDR3 is CSVFQANTEAFF. The nucleotide sequence is TGCAGCGTGTTCCAGGCGAACACTGAAGCTTTCTTT. Here the chain combines TRBV29-1 and TRBJ1-1, with the D gene call left open. CDR1 and CDR2, looked up from the germline V gene, are SQVTM and ANQGSEA. A distance of 9 bases separates the germline ends of V and J, which lose 6 bases and 1 base respectively. The CDR3 runs 12 residues from the cysteine to the phenylalanine. The only DNA kept is the CDR3, 36 bases in frame from the first base. The reference TRBV29-1 and TRBJ1-1 proteins fill in what lies around the CDR3, so the full variable domain reads SAVISQKPSRDICQRGTSLTIQCQVDSQVTMMFWYRQQPGQSLTLIATANQGSEATYESGFVIDKFPISRPNLTFSTLTVSNMSPEDSSIYLCSVFQANTEAFFGQGTRLTVV.